This note documents a single T cell receptor (beta chain) sequence. The data are from a study of blood T cell repertoires in COVID-19. Study-wide context: The samples span acute and convalescent COVID-19 from the United States, Italy and Spain.

Original data processing: Scientists estimated how many nucleated cells there were by amplifying reference gene primers. Data came from immunoSEQ multiplex PCR; TCRdb stores just in-frame clones and leaves some out. From that table come the V and J calls and clone size; the DNA was used to work out D and trimming. The sample comprises 75,000 to 90,000 clones, about 90% of which are singletons, and 11% rests with the top ten. The CDR3 is 18 amino acids. V was pared by 2 bases and J by 1 base, with 21 bases between. CDR1 SGHRS and CDR2 YFSETQ come from the germline V gene. The origin of this receptor is an elderly man with acute or convalescent COVID-19. V gene TRBV5-1 combines with J gene TRBJ1-1, with D tentatively TRBD1 (6 bases). Sequences were obtained from peripheral blood. CDR3 region: CASSFGFLDSKRNTEAFF. The CDR3 DNA reads as TGCGCCAGCAGCTTCGGTTTTTTGGACAGCAAAAGGAACACTGAAGCTTTCTTT.